This T cell receptor beta chain emerged from a study of T cell repertoires in cytomegalovirus infection. The wider study: Selection of CMV epitopes for the study included recently identified HLA-C-restricted and well-studied HLA-B-restricted ones. Evidence of both CMV infection and a matching HLA type came from public TCR beta signatures. Study findings and constraints: The cumulative frequency of public TCR beta families distinguished individuals who carried CMV together with the relevant HLA. Across the ex vivo response, the dominant clonotypes were HLA-C-restricted CMV-specific TCR beta clonotypes.

In regard to this clonotype: Its antigen is undetermined.

From the reads, TCRdb called clonotypes with MiXCR, one entry per CDR3 protein. The data contain about 700,000 distinct CDR3 sequences, roughly 30% of them singletons. The germline V gene encodes CDR1 SGHVS and CDR2 FQNEAQ. CDR3 length: 14 residues. Trimming stripped 2 bases from V and 7 bases from J, with 11 bases between. This sample comprised cultured PBMCs, obtained from culture after CMV antigen stimulation. The gene calls are TRBV7-8 and TRBJ1-4; D is uncertain. The sequence was collected from a human donor in good health (CMV status not recorded). Some clones in this sample may be carry-over from other donors' samples. The DNA of the CDR3 is TGTGCCAGCAGCTTACGTATAATGACTGAAAAACTGTTTTTT. Its protein is CASSLRIMTEKLFF. Full variable domain (rest looked up from reference TRBV7-8 and TRBJ1-4): GAGVSQSPRYKVAKRGQDVALRCDPISGHVSLFWYQQALGQGPEFLTYFQNEAQLDKSGLPSDRFFAERPEGSVSTLKIQRTQQEDSAVYLCASSLRIMTEKLFFGSGTQLSVL.